A single sample is the source of the 10 T cell receptor beta chains below, sequenced in a study of control samples from healthy donors and cancer patients. Measured with immunoSEQ multiplex PCR; TCRdb has only the in-frame clones, and not every one. The table lists 130,000 or so clones, more than 75% of them singletons. The sample consisted of blood. The receptors shown here come from a man in his thirties or forties in good health.

This chain connects TRBV25-1 to TRBJ2-1; TRBD1 matches 7 bases. CDR1 is MGHDK, CDR2 SYGVNS, per germline. The trim removed 1 base at V and 5 bases at J, leaving 2 bases unmatched. The length of the CDR3 is 14 residues. Written as DNA, the CDR3 is TGTGCCAGCAGTGAATGGGACAGAAACAATGAGCAGTTCTTC. Protein: CASSEWDRNNEQFF. The full variable domain, with the rest looked up from reference TRBV25-1 and TRBJ2-1, is EADIYQTPRYLVIGTGKKITLECSQTMGHDKMYWYQQDPGMELHLIHYSYGVNSTEKGDLSSESTVSRIRTEHFPLTLESARPSHTSQYLCASSEWDRNNEQFFGPGTRLTVL.

J is TRBJ2-7 and V is TRBV21-1. TRBV21-1 represents a pseudogene. The CDR3 is 14 residues long. CDR3 bases: TGTGCCAGCAGCCCCCCTCCGGGCAACTACGAGCAGTACGTC. Protein sequence: CASSPPPGNYEQYV.

This clone was seen at least ten times. J is TRBJ1-2 and V is TRBV28; 7 bases agree with TRBD1. CDR3 size: 16 residues. V was clipped by 4 bases and J by 4 bases; unmatched bases: 12. In germline, CDR1 is MDHEN, CDR2 SYDVKM. CDR3 nucleotides: TGTGCCAGCAGTTCCTCGAGAGGCGACAGGGCCTATGGCTACACCTTC. The encoded protein is CASSSSRGDRAYGYTF.

CDR3 in amino acids: CASSVGQGAGMNTEAFF. CDR3 bases: TGTGCCAGCAGCGTAGGACAGGGGGCAGGCATGAACACTGAAGCTTTCTTT. This sequence joins TRBV9 and TRBJ1-1; 10 bases match TRBD1. J lost 0 bases, V lost 0 bases, and 5 bases had no gene match. The germline gives CDR1 SGDLS, CDR2 YYNGEE. The CDR3 contains 17 residues.

A few counts support this clone. The J gene is TRBJ2-7, the V gene TRBV28; D gene unclear. V gave up 4 bases and J gave up 6 bases, with 13 bases separating them. The CDR3 has 13 amino acids. Germline-derived CDR1 and CDR2 are MDHEN and SYDVKM. The CDR3: CASSSSWVSEQYV. CDR3 bases: TGTGCCAGCAGTTCCTCCTGGGTTAGCGAGCAGTACGTC.

The chain uses TRBV10-3 and TRBJ1-6; the D gene is possibly TRBD1 (6 bases). This CDR3 spans 17 amino acids. V lost 4 bases and J 0 bases, leaving 13 bases between the germline ends. CDR1 is ENHRY and CDR2 is SYGVKD in the germline V gene. For the CDR3, the DNA is TGTGCCATCAGTGGGGGGCCACAAGGCTCCTATAATTCACCCCTCCACTTT. Its translation: CAISGGPQGSYNSPLHF.

The rearrangement links TRBV7-9 to TRBJ2-7, with D possibly matching TRBD2 (5 bases). V gave up 2 bases and J gave up 3 bases, with 11 bases separating them. In germline, CDR1 is SEHNR, CDR2 FQNEAQ (reference sequence). The CDR3 is 14 residues long. This CDR3 is CASSLSGRNYEQYF. The DNA of the CDR3 is TGTGCCAGCAGCTTAAGCGGCAGGAACTACGAGCAGTACTTC. The full variable domain, rest sourced from reference TRBV7-9 and TRBJ2-7, is DTGVSQNPRHKITKRGQNVTFRCDPISEHNRLYWYRQTLGQGPEFLTYFQNEAQLEKSRLLSDRFSAERPKGSFSTLEIQRTEQGDSAMYLCASSLSGRNYEQYFGPGTRLTVT.

This clone has a single count. As DNA, the CDR3 is TGTGCCAGCATGCGAACGGGAGGAGAGACCCAGTACTTC. Its protein is CASMRTGGETQYF. The rearrangement uses TRBV18 and TRBJ2-5, with 7 nucleotides matching TRBD2. The ends lost 8 bases at V and 4 bases at J; junction bases unmatched: 7. The CDR3 runs to 13 residues. Germline V gene sequence: CDR1 KGHSH, CDR2 LQKENI.

This rearrangement joins TRBV5-6 to TRBJ1-2; D uncertain. Trimming shortened V by 0 bases and J by 4 bases, and 13 bases separated the two germline ends. The CDR3 loop spans 15 amino acids. Germline V gives CDR1 SGHDT, CDR2 YYEEEE. The CDR3 DNA follows: TGTGCCAGCAGCTTGGGGGCCGGGCCGACCTATGGCTACACCTTC. Its translation is CASSLGAGPTYGYTF.

The chain joins TRBV25-1 to TRBJ2-3, with 7 bases lining up with TRBD1. This CDR3 spans 14 amino acids. CDR1 and CDR2 (germline): MGHDK, SYGVNS. With V trimmed by 0 bases and J by 9 bases, 6 bases remained unmatched. The DNA for the CDR3 is TGTGCCAGCAGTGAATATATTTCACAGGGGACGCAGTATTTT. Its protein product is CASSEYISQGTQYF.